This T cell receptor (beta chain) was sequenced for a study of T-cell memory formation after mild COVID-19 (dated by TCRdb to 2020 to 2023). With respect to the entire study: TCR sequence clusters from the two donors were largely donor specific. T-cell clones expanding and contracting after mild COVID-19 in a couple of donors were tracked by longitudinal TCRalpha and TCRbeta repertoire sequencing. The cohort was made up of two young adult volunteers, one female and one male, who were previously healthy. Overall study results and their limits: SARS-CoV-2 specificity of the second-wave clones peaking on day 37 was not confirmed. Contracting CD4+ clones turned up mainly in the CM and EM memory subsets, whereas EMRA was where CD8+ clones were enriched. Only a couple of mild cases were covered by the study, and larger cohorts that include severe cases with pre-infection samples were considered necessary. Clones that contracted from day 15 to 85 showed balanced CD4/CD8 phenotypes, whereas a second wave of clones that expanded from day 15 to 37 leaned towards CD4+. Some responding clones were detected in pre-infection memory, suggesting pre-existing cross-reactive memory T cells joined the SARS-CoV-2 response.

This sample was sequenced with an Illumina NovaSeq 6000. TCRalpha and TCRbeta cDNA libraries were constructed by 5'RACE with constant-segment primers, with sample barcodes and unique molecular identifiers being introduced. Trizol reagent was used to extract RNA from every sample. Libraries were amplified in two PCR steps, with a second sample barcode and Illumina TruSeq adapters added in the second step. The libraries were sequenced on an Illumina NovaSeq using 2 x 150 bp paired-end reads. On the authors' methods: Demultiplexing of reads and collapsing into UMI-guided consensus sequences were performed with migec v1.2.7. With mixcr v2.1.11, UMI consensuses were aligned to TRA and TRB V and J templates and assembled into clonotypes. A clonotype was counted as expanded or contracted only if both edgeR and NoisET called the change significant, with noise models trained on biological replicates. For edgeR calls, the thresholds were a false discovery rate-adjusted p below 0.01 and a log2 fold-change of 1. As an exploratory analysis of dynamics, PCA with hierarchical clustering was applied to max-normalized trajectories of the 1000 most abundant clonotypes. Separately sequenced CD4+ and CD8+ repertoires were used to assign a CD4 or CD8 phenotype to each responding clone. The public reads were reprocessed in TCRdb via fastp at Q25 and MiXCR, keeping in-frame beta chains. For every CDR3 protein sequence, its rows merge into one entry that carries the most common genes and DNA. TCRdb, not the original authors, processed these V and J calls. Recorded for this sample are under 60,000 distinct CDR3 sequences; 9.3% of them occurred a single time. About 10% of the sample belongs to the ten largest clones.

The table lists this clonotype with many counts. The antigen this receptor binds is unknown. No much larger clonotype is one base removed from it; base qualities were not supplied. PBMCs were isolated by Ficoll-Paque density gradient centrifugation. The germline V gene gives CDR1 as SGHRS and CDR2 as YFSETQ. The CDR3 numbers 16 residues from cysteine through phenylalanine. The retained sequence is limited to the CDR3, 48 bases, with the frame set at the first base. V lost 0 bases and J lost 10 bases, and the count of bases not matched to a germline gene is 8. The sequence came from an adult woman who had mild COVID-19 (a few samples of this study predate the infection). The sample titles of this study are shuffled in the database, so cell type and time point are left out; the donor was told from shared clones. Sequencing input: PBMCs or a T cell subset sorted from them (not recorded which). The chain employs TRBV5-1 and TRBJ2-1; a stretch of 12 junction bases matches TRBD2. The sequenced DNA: TGCGCCAGCAGCTTGGCGCCGGGACTAGCGGGTAGCGAGCAGTTCTTC. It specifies CASSLAPGLAGSEQFF.